The text below deals with one T cell receptor beta chain. The sample comes from a study of CD8 T cells in Susac syndrome. cDNA came from about 0.5 to 1 ug RNA primed by random hexamers. TCRdb re-called the immunoSEQ multiplex PCR reads with MiXCR, one entry per CDR3 protein. The data show roughly 150,000 distinct CDR3 sequences, just under 97% seen once. Trimming took 3 bases from V and 1 from J, leaving 2 bases between them. The CDR3 spans 12 residues. Germline V CDR1 and CDR2: KGHDR, SFDVKD. The source is a human donor with multiple sclerosis. The chain combines TRBV24-1 with TRBJ2-5, with D unclear. The sequenced material came from CD8+ T cells from PBMCs. The CDR3 nucleotides are TGTGCCACCAGTGATCTCCAAGAGACCCAGTACTTC. This gives the protein CATSDLQETQYF.